The present T cell receptor (beta chain) was sequenced within a study of blood T cell repertoires in COVID-19. CDR3 length: 16 residues. Germline-derived CDR1 and CDR2 are SNHLY and FYNNEI. Germline trimming cut 4 bases from V and 3 bases from J; bases unmatched to any gene: 12. Clones were read by immunoSEQ multiplex PCR, and TCRdb kept only the in-frame ones, dropping some. The sample consists of 100,000 to 150,000 clones, about 88% of them appearing once. The clonotype comes from a woman aged 80 or over with acute or convalescent COVID-19. Material for sequencing was peripheral blood. The gene calls are TRBV2 and TRBJ2-7; 7 nucleotides match TRBD1. Here the CDR3 DNA reads TGTGCCAGCAGTGGGTCATACCGGGACAGCCTCTACGAGCAGTACTTC. Translated, it gives CASSGSYRDSLYEQYF.